This T cell receptor (beta chain) comes out of a study of post-analysis software for immune sequencing data. Study-wide results and limits: Roughly 5 TRBV segments occurring more often in patients than controls included TRBV5-6, TRBV5-1 and TRBV20-1. Significantly lower normalized Chao1 diversity was seen in multiple sclerosis patients than in controls.

The CDR3 has 18 amino acids. Trimming at V came to 2 bases and at J to 4 bases, leaving 12 bases not matched to a gene. Germline CDR1 and CDR2: KGHDR and SFDVKD. Unique molecular identifiers featured in each of the TCR beta cDNA libraries. TCRdb independently ran MiXCR on the PCR reads; one entry per CDR3 protein. The data show about 620,000 distinct CDR3 sequences, about 40% seen once. This clonotype was counted a few times. Antigen specificity is unknown. The chain has TRBV24-1 and TRBJ2-1; 8 bases map to TRBD2. The TCR comes from a girl between 10 and 17 years old with multiple sclerosis. Material for sequencing was blood. CDR3 loop: CATSDSPRGSGSYNEQFF. In nucleotides, the CDR3 is TGTGCCACCAGTGATTCGCCTCGGGGGAGCGGGAGTTACAATGAGCAGTTCTTC.